Listed below are T cell receptor beta chains from one sample, sequenced in a study of T-cell reconstitution after alpha-beta-depleted transplantation in children. Each CDR3 protein is one row after TCRdb ran MiXCR on the PCR reads. The sample yields about 440,000 distinct CDR3 sequences, over 40% seen once. Specimen: PBMCs, collected before TCRalphabeta/CD19-depleted stem cell transplant. The receptor set was obtained from a girl aged 2 to 10 with aplastic anemia, due to receive a stem cell transplant. CDR3s include the opening cysteine and the closing phenylalanine or tryptophan. The D gene is left open where the match is weak. Expanded clones are given a class, and other clones once, few, many or no size at all.

abundance	d_gene	v_gene	j_gene	CDR3nt	CDR3aa
NA	NA	TRBV9	TRBJ2-3	TGTGCCAGCAGCCCAGTGGAGGGAGTCACAGATACGCAGTATTTT	CASSPVEGVTDTQYF
NA	NA	TRBV9	TRBJ2-3	TGTGCCAGCAGCGGAATCCCGGACACAGATACGCAGTATTTT	CASSGIPDTDTQYF
many	TRBD2	TRBV12-3/TRBV12-4	TRBJ2-5	TGTGCCAGCAGTTTTGGGACTAGCGGTTACCAAGAGACCCAGTACTTC	CASSFGTSGYQETQYF
once	NA	TRBV5-1	TRBJ2-5	TGCGCCAGCAGCTTCCTTGGGCCATCATGGGAGACCCAGTACTTC	CASSFLGPSWETQYF
NA	TRBD2	TRBV27	TRBJ2-7	TGTGCCAGCAGACTAAGCGGGATAAGCTCCTACGAGCAGTACTTC	CASRLSGISSYEQYF
many	NA	TRBV5-1	TRBJ2-7	TGCGCCAGCAGCTCCGCTAGTGAGCAGTACTTC	CASSSASEQYF
NA	NA	TRBV20-1	TRBJ2-2	TGCAGTGCCGCCCCGGGACCTCCCCTAAACACCGGGGAGCTGTTTTTT	CSAAPGPPLNTGELFF
NA	NA	TRBV14	TRBJ1-3	TGTGCCAGCAGCCAAGCTGTCGCGGCGGCTGGAAACACCATATATTTT	CASSQAVAAAGNTIYF
NA	NA	TRBV5-1	TRBJ2-2	TGCGCCAGCAACAGTATCCCGGGACGGTCGACAACCGGGGAGCTGTTTTTT	CASNSIPGRSTTGELFF
NA	NA	TRBV3-1	TRBJ1-6	TGTGCCAGCAGCCAGTCTAATTCACCCCTCCACTTT	CASSQSNSPLHF
NA	NA	TRBV5-1	TRBJ1-2	TGCGCCAGCAGCTTGGTTGTCGGTGGATTAGACGGTGGCTACACCTTC	CASSLVVGGLDGGYTF
many	NA	TRBV20-1	TRBJ2-1	TGCAGTGAGAGGGCAGAAGTCTACAATGAGCAGTTCTTC	CSERAEVYNEQFF
few	TRBD2	TRBV20-1	TRBJ2-3	TGCAGTGCTGAAAGCGGGATACTGACAGATACGCAGTATTTT	CSAESGILTDTQYF
many	NA	TRBV28	TRBJ2-7	TGTGCCACCGAGGGGAGCAGGGGTGTCTACGAGCAGTACTTC	CATEGSRGVYEQYF
NA	NA	TRBV20-1	TRBJ2-3	TGCAGTGCTCGGACAGTAAACACAGATACGCAGTATTTT	CSARTVNTDTQYF
NA	NA	TRBV2	TRBJ2-7	TGTGCCAGCAGTGAAGAGGGCAGACAAACCTACGAGCAGTACTTC	CASSEEGRQTYEQYF
NA	TRBD2	TRBV29-1	TRBJ2-7	TGCAGCGTTGAAGAACTAGCGGGGTCCTCCTACGAGCAGTACTTC	CSVEELAGSSYEQYF
NA	NA	TRBV28	TRBJ2-2	TGTGCCAGCAGCCCTATCGATCAGGCCTCCTTGAACACCGGGGAGCTGTTTTTT	CASSPIDQASLNTGELFF
NA	TRBD2	TRBV29-1	TRBJ2-3	TGCAGCGTTACCACCTTCAGCGGGAGGAGCACAGATACGCAGTATTTT	CSVTTFSGRSTDTQYF
NA	NA	TRBV3-1	TRBJ2-3	TGTGCCAGCAGCCAAGGACCGGGACTCACAGATACGCAGTATTTT	CASSQGPGLTDTQYF
NA	NA	TRBV20-1	TRBJ1-2	TGCAGTGCTAGAGTCGTGGGGCGATTTGGGGTCTCTGGCTACACCTTC	CSARVVGRFGVSGYTF
many	NA	TRBV12-3/TRBV12-4	TRBJ1-2	TGTGCCAGCAGTGAAATCCAGGGAGCGGTTGGCTACACCTTC	CASSEIQGAVGYTF
few	NA	TRBV12-3/TRBV12-4	TRBJ1-1	TGTGCCAGCAGTTACAGCGGACCGGAAAACACTGAAGCTTTCTTT	CASSYSGPENTEAFF
NA	TRBD2	TRBV29-1	TRBJ2-1	TGCAGCGTTGTAACTAGCGGGGGGTACAATGAGCAGTTCTTC	CSVVTSGGYNEQFF
NA	NA	TRBV15	TRBJ1-4	TGTGCCACCAGCAGAGTAAAGGGTCCGACAACTAATGAAAAACTGTTTTTT	CATSRVKGPTTNEKLFF
NA	TRBD1	TRBV5-1	TRBJ1-1	TGCGCCAGCAGCTCTTTCGGCCGACAGGGGAACACTGAAGCTTTCTTT	CASSSFGRQGNTEAFF
many	NA	TRBV6-5	TRBJ1-5	TGTGCCAGCAGTTACTCATTCACAACACCCCAGCATTTT	CASSYSFTTPQHF